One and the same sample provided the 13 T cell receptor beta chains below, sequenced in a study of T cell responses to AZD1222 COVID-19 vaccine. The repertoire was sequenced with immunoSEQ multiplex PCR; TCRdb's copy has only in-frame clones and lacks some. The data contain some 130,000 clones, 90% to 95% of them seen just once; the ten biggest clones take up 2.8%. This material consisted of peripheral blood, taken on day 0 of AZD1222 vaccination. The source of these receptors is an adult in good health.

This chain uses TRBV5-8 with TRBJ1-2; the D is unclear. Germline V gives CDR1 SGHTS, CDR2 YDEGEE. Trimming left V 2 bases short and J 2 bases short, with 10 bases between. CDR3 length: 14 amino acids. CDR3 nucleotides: TGTGCCAGCAGCTTTACAGAGCACAACTATGGCTACACCTTC. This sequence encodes CASSFTEHNYGYTF.

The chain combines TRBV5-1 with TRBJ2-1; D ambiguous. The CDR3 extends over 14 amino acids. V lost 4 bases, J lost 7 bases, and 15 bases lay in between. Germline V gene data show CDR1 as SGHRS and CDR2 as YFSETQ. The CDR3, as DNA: TGCGCCAGCAGCCCGGGCGACCCTTGGAATGAGCAGTTCTTC. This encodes CASSPGDPWNEQFF.

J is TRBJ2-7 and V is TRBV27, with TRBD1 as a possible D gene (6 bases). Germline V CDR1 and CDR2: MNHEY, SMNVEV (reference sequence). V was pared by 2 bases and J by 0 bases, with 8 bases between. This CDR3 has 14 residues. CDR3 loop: CASSLQGHSYEQYF. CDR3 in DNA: TGTGCCAGCAGTTTACAGGGGCACTCCTACGAGCAGTACTTC.

Written as DNA, the CDR3 is TGTGCCACCCGGGCCGTGGACTATGGCTACACCTTC. Its translation is CATRAVDYGYTF. The chain employs TRBV15 and TRBJ1-2, with unresolved D. Germline values: CDR1 LNHNV, CDR2 YYDKDF (reference sequence). Between the trimmed V and J ends, which lost 8 bases and 3 bases, there was a span of 10 bases. The CDR3 has 12 amino acids.

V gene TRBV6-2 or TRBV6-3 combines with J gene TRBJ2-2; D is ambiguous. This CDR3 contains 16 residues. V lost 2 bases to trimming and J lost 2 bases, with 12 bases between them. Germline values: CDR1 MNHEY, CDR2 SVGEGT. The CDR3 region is CASSYRAKPNTGELFF. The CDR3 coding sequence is TGTGCCAGCAGTTACCGGGCGAAACCTAACACCGGGGAGCTGTTTTTT.

DNA of the CDR3: TGCGCCAGCAGCTTGGAGGGGGGATATAGCAATCAGCCCCAGCATTTT. Its translation: CASSLEGGYSNQPQHF. The chain employs TRBV5-1 and TRBJ1-5; a weak D match, TRBD1 (6 bases). Trimming took 0 bases from V and 0 from J, leaving 10 bases between them. Germline CDR1 reads SGHRS; CDR2 reads YFSETQ. This CDR3 region has 16 residues.

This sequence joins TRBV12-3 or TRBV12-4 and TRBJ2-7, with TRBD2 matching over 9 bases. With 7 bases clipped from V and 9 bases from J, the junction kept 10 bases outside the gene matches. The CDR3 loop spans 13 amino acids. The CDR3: CASMGTSNSGQYF. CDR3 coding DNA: TGTGCCAGCATGGGGACTAGCAACTCTGGGCAGTACTTC.

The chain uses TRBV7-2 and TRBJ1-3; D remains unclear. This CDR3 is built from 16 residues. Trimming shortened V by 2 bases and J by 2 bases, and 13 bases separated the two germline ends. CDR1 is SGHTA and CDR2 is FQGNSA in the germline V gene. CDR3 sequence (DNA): TGTGCCAGCAGCTTATCTGCCAGGCAAACTGGAAACACCATATATTTT. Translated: CASSLSARQTGNTIYF.

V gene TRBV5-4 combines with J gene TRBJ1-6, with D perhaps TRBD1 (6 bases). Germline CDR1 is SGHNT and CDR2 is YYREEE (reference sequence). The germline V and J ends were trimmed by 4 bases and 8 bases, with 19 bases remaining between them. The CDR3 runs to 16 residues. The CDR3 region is CASSRAAEGVDSPLHF. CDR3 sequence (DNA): TGTGCCAGCAGCCGGGCGGCGGAGGGGGTTGATTCACCCCTCCACTTT.

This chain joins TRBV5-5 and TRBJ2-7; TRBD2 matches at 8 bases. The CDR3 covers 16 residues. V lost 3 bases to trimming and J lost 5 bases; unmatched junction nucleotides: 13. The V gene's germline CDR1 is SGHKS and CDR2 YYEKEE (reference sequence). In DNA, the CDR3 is TGTGCCAGCAGCTCCGGGCTAGCGGGTGTTCGGGACGAGCAGTACTTC. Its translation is CASSSGLAGVRDEQYF.

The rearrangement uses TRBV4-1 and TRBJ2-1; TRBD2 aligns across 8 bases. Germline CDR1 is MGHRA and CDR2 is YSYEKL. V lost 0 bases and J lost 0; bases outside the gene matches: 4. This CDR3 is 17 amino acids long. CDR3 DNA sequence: TGCGCCAGCAGCCAAGATTTGGCGGGAGGCTCCTACAATGAGCAGTTCTTC. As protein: CASSQDLAGGSYNEQFF.

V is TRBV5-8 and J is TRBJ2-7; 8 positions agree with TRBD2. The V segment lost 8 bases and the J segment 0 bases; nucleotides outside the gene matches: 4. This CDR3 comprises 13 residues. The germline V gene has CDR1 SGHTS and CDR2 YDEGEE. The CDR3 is CASSGTASYEQYF. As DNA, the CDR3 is TGTGCCAGTAGCGGGACGGCCTCCTACGAGCAGTACTTC.

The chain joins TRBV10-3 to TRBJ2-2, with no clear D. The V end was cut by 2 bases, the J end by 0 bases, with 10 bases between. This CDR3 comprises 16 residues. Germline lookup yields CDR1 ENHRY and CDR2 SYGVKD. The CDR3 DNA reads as TGTGCCATCAGTGAGACGAGATCCACGAACACCGGGGAGCTGTTTTTT. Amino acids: CAISETRSTNTGELFF.